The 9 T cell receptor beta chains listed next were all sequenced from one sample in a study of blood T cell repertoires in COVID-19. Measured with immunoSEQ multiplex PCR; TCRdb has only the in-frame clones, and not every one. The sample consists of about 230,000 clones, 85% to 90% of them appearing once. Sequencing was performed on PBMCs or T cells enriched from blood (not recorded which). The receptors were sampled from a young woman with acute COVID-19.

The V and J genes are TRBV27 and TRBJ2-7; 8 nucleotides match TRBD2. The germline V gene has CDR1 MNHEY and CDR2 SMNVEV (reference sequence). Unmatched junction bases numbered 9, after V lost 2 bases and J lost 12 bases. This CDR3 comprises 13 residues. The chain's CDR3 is CASSLTGGGPGYF. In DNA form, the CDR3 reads TGTGCCAGCAGTTTAACGGGCGGGGGGCCGGGGTACTTC.

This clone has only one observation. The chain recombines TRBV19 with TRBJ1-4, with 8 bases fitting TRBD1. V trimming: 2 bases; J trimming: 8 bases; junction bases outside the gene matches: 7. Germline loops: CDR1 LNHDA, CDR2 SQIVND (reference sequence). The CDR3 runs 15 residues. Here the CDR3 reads CASSIRQGTREKLFF. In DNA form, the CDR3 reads TGTGCCAGTAGTATACGACAGGGGACGAGGGAAAAACTGTTTTTT.

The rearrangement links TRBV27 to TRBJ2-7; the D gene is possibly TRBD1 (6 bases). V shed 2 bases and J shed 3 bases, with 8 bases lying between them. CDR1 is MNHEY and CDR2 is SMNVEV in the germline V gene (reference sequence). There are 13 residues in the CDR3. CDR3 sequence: CASSLGQLYEQYF. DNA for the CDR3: TGTGCCAGCAGTTTAGGACAGCTCTACGAGCAGTACTTC.

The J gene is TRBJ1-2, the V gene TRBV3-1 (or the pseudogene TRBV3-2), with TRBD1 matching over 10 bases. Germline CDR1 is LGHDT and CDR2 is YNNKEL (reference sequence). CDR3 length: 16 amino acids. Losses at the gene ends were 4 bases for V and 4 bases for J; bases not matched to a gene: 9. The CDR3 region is CASSLGPGQGIYGYTF. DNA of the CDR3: TGTGCCAGCAGCCTGGGGCCGGGACAGGGGATCTATGGCTACACCTTC.

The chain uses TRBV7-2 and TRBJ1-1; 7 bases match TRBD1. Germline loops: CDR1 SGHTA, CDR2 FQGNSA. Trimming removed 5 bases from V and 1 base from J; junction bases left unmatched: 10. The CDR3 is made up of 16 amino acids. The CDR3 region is CASSVPTGTANTEAFF. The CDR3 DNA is TGTGCCAGCAGCGTACCTACCGGGACAGCGAACACTGAAGCTTTCTTT. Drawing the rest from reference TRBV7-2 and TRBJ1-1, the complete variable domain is GAGVSQSPSNKVTEKGKDVELRCDPISGHTALYWYRQSLGQGLEFLIYFQGNSAPDKSGLPSDRFSAERTGGSVSTLTIQRTQQEDSAVYLCASSVPTGTANTEAFFGQGTRLTVV.

DNA for the CDR3: TGCGCCAGCAGCCAAGTCCATGCAGGGGCTAGCGGCTACACCTTC. Residues: CASSQVHAGASGYTF. V gene TRBV4-3 combines with J gene TRBJ1-2, with D possibly TRBD1 on 6 matching bases. V gave up 1 base and J gave up 8 bases, with 17 bases separating them. Germline-derived CDR1 and CDR2 are LGHNA and YSLEER. CDR3 size: 15 residues.

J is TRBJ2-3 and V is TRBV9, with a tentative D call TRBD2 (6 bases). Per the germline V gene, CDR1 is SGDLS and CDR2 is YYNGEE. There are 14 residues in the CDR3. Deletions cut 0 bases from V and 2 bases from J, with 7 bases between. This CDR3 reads CASSVAGDTDTQYF. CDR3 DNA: TGTGCCAGCAGCGTAGCGGGGGACACAGATACGCAGTATTTT.

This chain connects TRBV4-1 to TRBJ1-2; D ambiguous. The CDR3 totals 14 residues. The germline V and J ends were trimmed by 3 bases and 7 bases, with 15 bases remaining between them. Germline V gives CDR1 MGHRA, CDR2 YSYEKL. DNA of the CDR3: TGCGCCAGCAGCCAGGAGGTTTCCCGGGGTGGCTACACCTTC. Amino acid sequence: CASSQEVSRGGYTF.

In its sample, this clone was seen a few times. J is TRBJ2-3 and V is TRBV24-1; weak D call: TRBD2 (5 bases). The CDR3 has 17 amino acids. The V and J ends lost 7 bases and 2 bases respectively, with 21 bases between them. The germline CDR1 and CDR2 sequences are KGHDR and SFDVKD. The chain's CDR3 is CATSAGEQGLTTDTQYF. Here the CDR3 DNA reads TGTGCCACCAGCGCCGGGGAACAAGGGTTAACCACAGATACGCAGTATTTT.